Below, 22 T cell receptor beta chains from the same sample are listed, as sequenced in a study of T cell responses to AZD1222 COVID-19 vaccine. Measured with immunoSEQ multiplex PCR; TCRdb has only the in-frame clones, and not every one. The sample lists about 160,000 clones; about 92% were seen once. The specimen comprised peripheral blood, sampled 28 days after the second AZD1222 dose. These receptors came from an adult who received the AZD1222 COVID-19 vaccine.

J is TRBJ1-1 and V is TRBV5-6; the D gene is possibly TRBD1 (5 bases). Trimming removed 6 bases from V and 0 bases from J, with 18 bases in between. The length of the CDR3 is 16 residues. CDR1 is SGHDT, CDR2 YYEEEE, per germline. The CDR3: CASTERGRSMNTEAFF. The DNA of the CDR3 is TGTGCCAGCACCGAAAGGGGCAGGTCAATGAACACTGAAGCTTTCTTT.

CDR3 in amino acids: CASSPMGAGGYNEQFF. Written as DNA, the CDR3 is TGCGCCAGCAGCCCCATGGGGGCGGGGGGGTACAATGAGCAGTTCTTC. The chain has TRBV5-1 and TRBJ2-1; 9 bases map to TRBD2. This CDR3 has 16 residues. V was clipped by 4 bases and J by 4 bases; unmatched bases: 9. Germline-derived CDR1 and CDR2 are SGHRS and YFSETQ. Together with reference TRBV5-1 and TRBJ2-1, the CDR3 gives the full variable domain: KAGVTQTPRYLIKTRGQQVTLSCSPISGHRSVSWYQQTPGQGLQFLFEYFSETQRNKGNFPGRFSGRQFSNSRSEMNVSTLELGDSALYLCASSPMGAGGYNEQFFGPGTRLTVL.

V and J are TRBV29-1 and TRBJ1-2, with TRBD1 matching 7 bases. Per germline, CDR1 SQVTM and CDR2 ANQGSEA. This CDR3 is 15 amino acids long. The junction had 10 bases not matched to a gene; V was cut back by 6 bases and J by 0 bases. CDR3 sequence: CSVATGRWPNYGYTF. For the CDR3, the DNA is TGCAGCGTCGCGACAGGGCGGTGGCCTAACTATGGCTACACCTTC.

The V call is TRBV4-1, the J call TRBJ1-6; 7 positions agree with TRBD1. V was pared by 1 base and J by 3 bases, with 3 bases of the junction left unmatched. The CDR3 length is 16 residues. The V gene's germline CDR1 is MGHRA and CDR2 YSYEKL. Written as DNA, the CDR3 is TGCGCCAGCAGCCAAGTCTGGGACAGCTATAATTCACCCCTCCACTTT. This encodes CASSQVWDSYNSPLHF.

This chain connects TRBV20-1 to TRBJ2-7, with 13 bases lining up with TRBD2. The CDR3 runs 15 residues. The V and J ends lost 3 bases and 4 bases, in that order; junction bases with no gene match: 6. Looked up from germline, CDR1 is DFQATT and CDR2 is SNEGSKA (reference sequence). The CDR3, as DNA: TGCAGTGCTAGTCCCGGGACTAGCGGGGTTTACGAGCAGTACTTC. Translating it yields CSASPGTSGVYEQYF.

V usage is TRBV6-1 and J usage is TRBJ1-5; D is perhaps TRBD1 (6 bases). Germline V gene data show CDR1 as MNHNS and CDR2 as SASEGT. The germline V and J ends were trimmed by 0 bases and 9 bases, with 15 bases remaining between them. The CDR3 covers 15 residues. CDR3 residues: CASSEAYGGPRPQHF. In DNA, the CDR3 is TGTGCCAGCAGTGAAGCGTATGGGGGGCCAAGGCCCCAGCATTTT.

The rearrangement joins TRBV7-3 to TRBJ2-3, with D maybe TRBD1 (7 bases). V dropped 6 bases and J dropped 5 bases, with 12 bases sitting between them. This CDR3 has 13 amino acids. Germline V gene data show CDR1 as SGHTA and CDR2 as FQGTGA. The CDR3 bases are TGTGCCAGCAGTATTCAGGGGGGAGATACGCAGTATTTT. Its translation: CASSIQGGDTQYF.

The V gene is TRBV30, the J gene TRBJ2-7, with D tentatively TRBD1 or TRBD2 (5 bases each). The CDR3 spans 14 residues. Germline CDR1 and CDR2: GTSNPN and SVGIG (reference sequence). Trimming cost V 0 bases and J 1 base, with 10 bases left between them. The CDR3 loop is CAWSVEGRSYEQYF. CDR3 nucleotide sequence: TGTGCCTGGAGTGTAGAGGGACGGTCCTACGAGCAGTACTTC.

The chain is built from TRBV10-2 and TRBJ2-1; 9 bases fit TRBD2. Germline lookup yields CDR1 WSHSY and CDR2 SAAADI. V trimming: 0 bases; J trimming: 11 bases; junction bases outside the gene matches: 8. There are 15 residues in the CDR3. CDR3: CASSESAGGAHKQFF. The CDR3 DNA reads TGCGCCAGCAGTGAGTCGGCGGGGGGGGCCCATAAGCAGTTCTTC.

The chain uses TRBV3-1 (or the pseudogene TRBV3-2) and TRBJ2-3; no definite D call. From germline, CDR1 is LGHDT and CDR2 YNNKEL (reference sequence). With 5 bases removed from V and 5 bases from J, the gap between germline ends came to 8 bases. The CDR3 sequence is 12 residues long. This CDR3 is CASSGEEDTQYF. The CDR3 nucleotides are TGTGCCAGCAGCGGGGAAGAAGATACGCAGTATTTT.

This chain joins TRBV5-1 and TRBJ1-1; D is undetermined. Looked up from germline, CDR1 is SGHRS and CDR2 is YFSETQ. The V and J ends lost 3 bases and 3 bases respectively, with 9 bases between them. The CDR3 extends over 13 amino acids. This CDR3 is CASSSGLDTEAFF. DNA for the CDR3: TGCGCCAGCAGCTCAGGACTCGACACTGAAGCTTTCTTT.

The rearrangement uses TRBV7-3 and TRBJ1-1; the match to TRBD1 covers 8 bases. V shed 5 bases and J 3 bases; nucleotides not matched to a gene: 5. Per the germline V gene, CDR1 is SGHTA and CDR2 is FQGTGA. The CDR3 runs 14 residues. The CDR3 region has the DNA TGTGCCAGCAGCCCCACAGGGGGGGACACTGAAGCTTTCTTT. It yields the protein CASSPTGGDTEAFF. Combining the CDR3 with reference TRBV7-3 and TRBJ1-1 gives the whole variable domain GAGVSQTPSNKVTEKGKYVELRCDPISGHTALYWYRQSLGQGPEFLIYFQGTGAADDSGLPNDRFFAVRPEGSVSTLKIQRTERGDSAVYLCASSPTGGDTEAFFGQGTRLTVV.

The chain is built from TRBV18 and TRBJ1-1; no firm D call. The CDR3 has 14 residues. V shed 6 bases and J shed 1 base, with 12 bases lying between them. CDR1 and CDR2 from the germline V gene are KGHSH and LQKENI. CDR3 sequence reads: CASSPQVENTEAFF. CDR3 coding DNA: TGTGCCAGCTCTCCCCAGGTAGAGAACACTGAAGCTTTCTTT.

The rearrangement uses TRBV2 and TRBJ2-2, with 10 bases that match TRBD1. CDR1 is SNHLY and CDR2 is FYNNEI in the germline V gene. The junction had 5 bases not matched to a gene; V was cut back by 5 bases and J by 5 bases. This CDR3 has 15 amino acids. CDR3 sequence reads: CASSFRDRGTGELFF. CDR3 bases: TGTGCCAGCAGTTTTCGGGACAGGGGAACCGGGGAGCTGTTTTTT.

V gene TRBV6-5 combines with J gene TRBJ1-2; D might be TRBD1 (5 bases). CDR3 length: 14 amino acids. Per the germline V gene, CDR1 is MNHEY and CDR2 is SVGAGI. Trimming removed 4 bases at V and 6 bases at J, with 15 bases between. The CDR3 loop reads CASSSQGGGNGYTF. The CDR3 DNA sequence: TGTGCCAGCAGTTCCCAGGGAGGAGGGAATGGCTACACCTTC.

The chain uses TRBV5-6 and TRBJ1-6; D remains ambiguous. The CDR3 has 16 amino acids. Germline loops: CDR1 SGHDT, CDR2 YYEEEE. Trimming removed 4 bases at V and 0 bases at J, with 11 bases between. This CDR3 reads CASSPDGSSYNSPLHF. The CDR3 DNA is TGTGCCAGCAGCCCCGACGGAAGCTCCTATAATTCACCCCTCCACTTT.

The V call is TRBV6-6, the J call TRBJ1-3, with 8 bases matching TRBD1. The CDR3 consists of 16 residues. Germline CDR1 and CDR2: MNHNY and SVGAGI (reference sequence). The junction had 10 bases not matched to a gene; V was cut back by 5 bases and J by 4 bases. In DNA, the CDR3 is TGTGCCAGCAGTATTCGGACAGGGCATGGAGGAAACACCATATATTTT. Amino acid sequence: CASSIRTGHGGNTIYF.

The CDR3 nucleotides are TGTGCCAGCAGAAGTGAGAAGAACACTGAAGCTTTCTTT. Translated: CASRSEKNTEAFF. The chain uses TRBV6-5 and TRBJ1-1; D is uncertain. The CDR3 length is 13 residues. Looked up from germline, CDR1 is MNHEY and CDR2 is SVGAGI. V lost 6 bases and J 1 base, leaving 9 bases between the germline ends.

This rearrangement joins TRBV6-5 to TRBJ1-1; perhaps TRBD1 as D (6 bases). This CDR3 has 14 residues. V lost 5 bases to trimming and J lost 0 bases, with 10 bases between them. Germline-derived CDR1 and CDR2 are MNHEY and SVGAGI. DNA of the CDR3: TGTGCCAGCAGTCGACAGGTCATGAACACTGAAGCTTTCTTT. Translated: CASSRQVMNTEAFF.

The chain employs TRBV3-1 (or the pseudogene TRBV3-2) and TRBJ1-4; D possibly corresponds to TRBD1 (5 bases). The CDR3 length is 14 residues. With 4 bases removed from V and 2 bases from J, the gap between germline ends came to 8 bases. Per germline, CDR1 LGHDT and CDR2 YNNKEL (reference sequence). The CDR3 region is CASSRGFTNEKLFF. The CDR3 DNA reads as TGTGCCAGCAGCCGGGGCTTCACTAATGAAAAACTGTTTTTT.

This clone was seen once. The V and J genes are TRBV2 and TRBJ2-3; 9 bases match TRBD1. Germline CDR1 is SNHLY and CDR2 is FYNNEI. The V gene end was trimmed by 10 bases and the J gene end by 4 bases; junction bases not matched to a gene: 18. The CDR3 sequence is 17 residues long. In DNA form, the CDR3 reads TGTGCCACCACAGCGGGCCGAAGGGACAGGGTCCCAGATACGCAGTATTTT. Translated: CATTAGRRDRVPDTQYF. The full variable domain, rest sourced from reference TRBV2 and TRBJ2-3, is EPEVTQTPSHQVTQMGQEVILRCVPISNHLYFYWYRQILGQKVEFLVSFYNNEISEKSEIFDDQFSVERPDGSNFTLKIRSTKLEDSAMYFCATTAGRRDRVPDTQYFGPGTRLTVL.

There are a few counts of this clone. The chain employs TRBV6-6 and TRBJ1-1; the D is unclear. The CDR3 is made up of 12 amino acids. With 6 bases removed from V and 6 bases from J, the gap between germline ends came to 11 bases. Germline V gene sequence: CDR1 MNHNY, CDR2 SVGAGI (reference sequence). The CDR3 reads CASSPRKSEAFF. CDR3 nucleotide sequence: TGTGCCAGCAGCCCCCGCAAATCTGAAGCTTTCTTT.